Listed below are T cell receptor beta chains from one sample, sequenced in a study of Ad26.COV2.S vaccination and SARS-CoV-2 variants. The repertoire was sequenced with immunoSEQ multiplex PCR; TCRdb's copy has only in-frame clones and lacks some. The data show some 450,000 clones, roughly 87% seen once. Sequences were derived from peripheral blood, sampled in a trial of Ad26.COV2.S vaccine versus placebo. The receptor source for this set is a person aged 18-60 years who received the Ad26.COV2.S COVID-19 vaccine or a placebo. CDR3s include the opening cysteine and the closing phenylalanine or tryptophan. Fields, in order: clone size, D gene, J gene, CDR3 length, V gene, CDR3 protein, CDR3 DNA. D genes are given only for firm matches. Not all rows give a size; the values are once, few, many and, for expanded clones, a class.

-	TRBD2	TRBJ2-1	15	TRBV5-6	CASSHWTSGSNEQFF	TGTGCCAGCAGCCATTGGACTAGCGGGAGCAATGAGCAGTTCTTC
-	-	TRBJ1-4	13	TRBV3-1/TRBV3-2	CASSWTLSEKLFF	TGTGCCAGCAGTTGGACCCTAAGTGAAAAACTGTTTTTT
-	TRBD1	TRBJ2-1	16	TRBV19	CASSIPGGPQGNEQFF	TGTGCCAGTAGTATACCAGGGGGCCCGCAAGGGAATGAGCAGTTCTTC
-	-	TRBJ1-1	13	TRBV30	CAWRDVQDGEAFF	TGTGCCTGGAGGGATGTACAGGACGGTGAAGCTTTCTTT
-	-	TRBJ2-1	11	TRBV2	CATVGGREQFF	TGTGCCACCGTTGGCGGACGCGAGCAGTTCTTC
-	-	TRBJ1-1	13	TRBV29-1	CSAAGQFNTEAFF	TGCAGCGCCGCAGGACAGTTTAACACTGAAGCTTTCTTT
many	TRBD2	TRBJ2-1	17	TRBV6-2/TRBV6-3	CASSYSPAGGIYNEQFF	TGTGCCAGCAGTTACTCTCCAGCGGGAGGGATATACAATGAGCAGTTCTTC
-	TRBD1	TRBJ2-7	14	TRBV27	CASTGQGGGGEQYF	TGTGCCAGCACCGGACAGGGGGGTGGAGGCGAGCAGTACTTC
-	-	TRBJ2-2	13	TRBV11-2	CASSLRGTGELFF	TGTGCCAGCAGCTTACGGGGTACCGGGGAGCTGTTTTTT
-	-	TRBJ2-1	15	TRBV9	CASSARGLPYNEQFF	TGTGCCAGCAGCGCCCGGGGACTTCCTTACAATGAGCAGTTCTTC
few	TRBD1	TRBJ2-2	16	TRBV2	CASSRVGQGSAGELFF	TGTGCCAGCAGTAGAGTGGGACAGGGGTCGGCCGGGGAGCTGTTTTTT
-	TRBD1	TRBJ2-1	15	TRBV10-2	CASSRGGPSNNEQFF	TGCGCCAGCAGTCGAGGGGGCCCTTCTAACAATGAGCAGTTCTTC
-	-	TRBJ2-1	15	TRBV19	CASSMAVGTYNEQFF	TGTGCCAGTAGTATGGCGGTAGGGACCTACAATGAGCAGTTCTTC
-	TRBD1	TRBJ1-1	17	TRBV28	CASSYSGTGTPNTEAFF	TGTGCCAGCAGTTATTCCGGGACAGGGACCCCGAACACTGAAGCTTTCTTT
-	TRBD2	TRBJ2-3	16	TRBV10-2	CASSTLAGGTTDTQYF	TGCGCCAGCAGTACATTAGCGGGAGGAACCACAGATACGCAGTATTTT
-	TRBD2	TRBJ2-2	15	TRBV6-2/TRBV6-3	CASSGGAGVLGELFF	TGTGCCAGCAGTGGAGGAGCGGGAGTGCTCGGGGAGCTGTTTTTT
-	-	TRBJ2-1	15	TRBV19	CASSSQTGSYNEQFF	TGTGCCAGTAGTAGCCAAACCGGATCCTACAATGAGCAGTTCTTC
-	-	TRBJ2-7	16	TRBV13	CASSLGRHGTGGEQYF	TGTGCCAGCAGCTTAGGCCGACACGGAACTGGGGGTGAGCAGTACTTC
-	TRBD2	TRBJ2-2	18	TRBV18	CASSPSTSGRVSTGELFF	TGTGCCAGCTCACCTTCGACTAGCGGGAGGGTCAGCACCGGGGAGCTGTTTTTT
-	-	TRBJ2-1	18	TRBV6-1	CASSAGARGGPSYNEQFF	TGTGCCAGCAGTGCGGGGGCGCGGGGAGGGCCTTCCTACAATGAGCAGTTCTTC
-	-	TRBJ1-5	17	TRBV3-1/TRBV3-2	CASITGYKPYSNQPQHF	TGTGCCAGCATTACCGGGTACAAACCCTATAGCAATCAGCCCCAGCATTTT
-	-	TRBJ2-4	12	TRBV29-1	CSVQGSGMGEYF	TGCAGCGTTCAGGGTTCGGGCATGGGGGAGTACTTC
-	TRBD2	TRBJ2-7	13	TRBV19	CASRGGSAYEQYF	TGTGCCAGTAGGGGGGGGTCAGCTTACGAGCAGTACTTC
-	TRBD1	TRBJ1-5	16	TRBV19	CASSTRSGGVNQPQHF	TGTGCCAGTAGCACTCGTTCAGGGGGTGTCAATCAGCCCCAGCATTTT
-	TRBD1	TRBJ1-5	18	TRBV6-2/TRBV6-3	CASSSIHRGRGLNQPQHF	TGTGCCAGCAGTTCCATACACAGGGGGCGGGGGCTCAATCAGCCCCAGCATTTT
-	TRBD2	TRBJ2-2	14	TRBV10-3	CAIRASGERGELFF	TGTGCCATCAGGGCTAGCGGCGAACGGGGGGAGCTGTTTTTT
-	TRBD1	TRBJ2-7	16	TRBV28	CASSFRTGGSSYEQYF	TGTGCCAGCAGTTTTAGGACAGGGGGGAGCTCCTACGAGCAGTACTTC
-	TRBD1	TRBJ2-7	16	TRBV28	CASSLPSQGGSYEQYF	TGTGCCAGCAGTTTACCTTCACAGGGGGGCTCCTACGAGCAGTACTTC
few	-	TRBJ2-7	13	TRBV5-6	CASNTGTLYEQYF	TGTGCCAGCAACACCGGGACTCTCTACGAGCAGTACTTC
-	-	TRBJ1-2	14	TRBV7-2	CASSSYRVGYGYTF	TGTGCCAGCAGCTCGTACAGGGTTGGGTATGGCTACACCTTC
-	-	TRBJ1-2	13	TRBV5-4	CASSSLSRYGYTF	TGTGCCAGCAGCTCCCTTAGCCGCTATGGCTACACCTTC
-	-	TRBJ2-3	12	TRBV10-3	CAIGGSTDTQYF	TGTGCCATCGGGGGGAGCACAGATACGCAGTATTTT
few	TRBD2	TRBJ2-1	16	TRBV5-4	CASSIGAGSSYNEQFF	TGTGCCAGCAGCATCGGAGCGGGAAGCTCCTACAATGAGCAGTTCTTC
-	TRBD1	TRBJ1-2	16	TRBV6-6	CASSYSLSGQGNGYTF	TGTGCCAGCAGTTACTCGCTTTCCGGACAGGGGAATGGCTACACCTTC
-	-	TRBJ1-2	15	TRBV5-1	CASSTAGYSGDGYTF	TGCGCCAGCAGCACTGCAGGCTACTCGGGGGATGGCTACACCTTC